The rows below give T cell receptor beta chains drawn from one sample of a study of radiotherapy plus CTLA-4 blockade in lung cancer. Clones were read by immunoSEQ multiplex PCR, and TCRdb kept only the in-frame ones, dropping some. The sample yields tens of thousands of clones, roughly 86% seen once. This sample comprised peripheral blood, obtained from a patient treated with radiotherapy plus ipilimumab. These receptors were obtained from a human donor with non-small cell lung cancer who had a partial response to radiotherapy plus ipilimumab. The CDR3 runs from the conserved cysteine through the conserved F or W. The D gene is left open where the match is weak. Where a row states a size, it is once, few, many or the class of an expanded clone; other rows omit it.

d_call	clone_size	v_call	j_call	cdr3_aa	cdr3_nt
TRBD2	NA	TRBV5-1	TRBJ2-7	CASSLVAGEGYEQYF	TGCGCCAGCAGCTTGGTAGCGGGGGAAGGTTACGAGCAGTACTTC
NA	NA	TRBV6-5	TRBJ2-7	CASSYSSRVEQYF	TGTGCCAGCAGTTACTCGTCCAGGGTGGAGCAGTACTTC
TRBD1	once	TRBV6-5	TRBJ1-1	CASSGDRRSEAFF	TGTGCCAGCAGTGGGGACAGACGCTCCGAAGCTTTCTTT
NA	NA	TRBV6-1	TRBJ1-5	CASSGKQGSNQPQHF	TGTGCCAGCAGTGGGAAACAGGGAAGCAATCAGCCCCAGCATTTT
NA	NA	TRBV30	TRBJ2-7	CAWRQGKSYEQYF	TGTGCCTGGAGGCAGGGAAAATCCTACGAGCAGTACTTC
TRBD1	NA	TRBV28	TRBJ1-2	CASSFDDRVGYTF	TGTGCCAGCAGTTTTGACGACAGGGTGGGCTACACCTTC
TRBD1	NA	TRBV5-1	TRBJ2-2	CASSITGGMNTGELFF	TGCGCCAGCAGCATAACAGGGGGGATGAACACCGGGGAGCTGTTTTTT
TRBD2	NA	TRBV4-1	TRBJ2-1	CASSQEAGTSGYNEQFF	TGCGCCAGCAGCCAAGAGGCCGGGACTAGCGGGTACAATGAGCAGTTCTTC
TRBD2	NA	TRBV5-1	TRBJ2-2	CASSLLLAGSGGELFF	TGCGCCAGCAGCTTGCTTCTAGCGGGAAGCGGCGGGGAGCTGTTTTTT
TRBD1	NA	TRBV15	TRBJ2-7	CATRGTGFFSYEQYF	TGTGCCACCAGAGGGACAGGGTTCTTCTCCTACGAGCAGTACTTC
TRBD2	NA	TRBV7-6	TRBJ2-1	CASSLGGGSGGYNEQFF	TGTGCCAGCAGCTTGGGTGGGGGGAGCGGGGGCTACAATGAGCAGTTCTTC
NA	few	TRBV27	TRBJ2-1	CASSTTGNEQFF	TGTGCCAGCAGTACCACAGGGAATGAGCAGTTCTTC
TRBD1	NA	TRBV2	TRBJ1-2	CASSDSGGAGGYTF	TGTGCCAGCAGTGACTCAGGGGGCGCGGGTGGCTACACCTTC
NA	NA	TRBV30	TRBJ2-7	CAWRLADYEQYF	TGTGCCTGGAGACTAGCAGACTACGAGCAGTACTTC
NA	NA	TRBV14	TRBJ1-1	CASSRSRESTEAFF	TGTGCCAGCAGCCGATCGAGGGAGTCCACTGAAGCTTTCTTT
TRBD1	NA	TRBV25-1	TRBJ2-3	CASSRGGPARTDTQYF	TGTGCCAGCAGTCGAGGGGGCCCCGCTCGCACAGATACGCAGTATTTT
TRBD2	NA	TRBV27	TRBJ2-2	CASSPPGGRLGTGELFF	TGTGCCAGCAGCCCCCCGGGAGGGAGGTTGGGCACCGGGGAGCTGTTTTTT
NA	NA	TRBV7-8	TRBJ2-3	CASSLEAANTDTQYF	TGTGCCAGCAGCTTAGAAGCGGCCAACACAGATACGCAGTATTTT
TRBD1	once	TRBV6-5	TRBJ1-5	CASSRTGGGNQPQHF	TGTGCCAGCAGTCGGACAGGGGGCGGCAATCAGCCCCAGCATTTT
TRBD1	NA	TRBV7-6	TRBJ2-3	CASSLRGRVADTQYF	TGTGCCAGCAGTCTAAGGGGGCGAGTCGCAGATACGCAGTATTTT
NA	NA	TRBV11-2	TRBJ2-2	CASSQLTGELFF	TGTGCCAGCAGCCAACTAACCGGGGAGCTGTTTTTT
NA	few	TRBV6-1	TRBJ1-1	CASTLGQLYAEAFF	TGTGCCAGCACCCTTGGACAGCTCTACGCTGAAGCTTTCTTT
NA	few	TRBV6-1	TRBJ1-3	CASSEEGGTNTIYF	TGTGCCAGCAGTGAAGAGGGAGGGACAAACACCATATATTTT
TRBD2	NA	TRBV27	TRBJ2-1	CASSIAGRTNEQFF	TGTGCCAGCAGCATAGCGGGGAGAACGAATGAGCAGTTCTTC
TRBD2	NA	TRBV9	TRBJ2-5	CASSVGASGSIETQYF	TGTGCCAGCAGCGTAGGGGCTAGCGGGAGTATAGAGACCCAGTACTTC
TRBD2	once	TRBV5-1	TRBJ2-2	CASSNLAGVAAGELFF	TGCGCCAGCAGCAATCTAGCGGGAGTTGCCGCCGGGGAGCTGTTTTTT
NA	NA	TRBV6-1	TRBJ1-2	CASVTWALSGYTF	TGTGCCAGTGTGACATGGGCCCTATCTGGCTACACCTTC
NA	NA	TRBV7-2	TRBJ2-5	CASSSQGRETQYF	TGTGCCAGCAGCTCACAGGGTCGTGAGACCCAGTACTTC
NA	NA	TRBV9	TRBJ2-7	CASSVAQGTYEQYF	TGTGCCAGCAGCGTAGCCCAGGGAACCTACGAGCAGTACTTC
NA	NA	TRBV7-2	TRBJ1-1	CASSLGGFDTEAFF	TGTGCCAGCAGCTTAGGCGGGTTTGATACTGAAGCTTTCTTT
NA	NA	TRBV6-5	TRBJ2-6	CASSYLEGAGANVLTF	TGTGCCAGCAGTTACCTGGAAGGGGCAGGGGCCAACGTCCTGACTTTC
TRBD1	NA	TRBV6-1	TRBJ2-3	CASLDREPDTQYF	TGTGCCAGCTTGGACAGGGAGCCAGATACGCAGTATTTT
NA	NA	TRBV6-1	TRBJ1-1	CASSNRENTEAFF	TGTGCCAGCAGTAACAGGGAGAACACTGAAGCTTTCTTT
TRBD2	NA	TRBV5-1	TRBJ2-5	CASSFAGGDQETQYF	TGCGCCAGCAGCTTCGCGGGGGGAGACCAAGAGACCCAGTACTTC
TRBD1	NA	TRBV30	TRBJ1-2	CAWSRQTGGNYGYTF	TGTGCCTGGAGTCGCCAGACAGGGGGCAACTATGGCTACACCTTC
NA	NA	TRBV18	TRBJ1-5	CASSPGGTNQPQHF	TGTGCCAGCTCACCAGGGGGCACAAATCAGCCCCAGCATTTT